These T cell receptor beta chains were read from a single sample in a study of cytomegalovirus exposure and HLA in healthy donors. Produced via immunoSEQ multiplex PCR; TCRdb's table is partial and in-frame only. The sample has 300,000 or so clones; roughly 88% are singletons. The sample consisted of PBMCs. These receptors were taken from a man between 25 and 39 years old in good health and CMV-seronegative. CDR3s include the opening cysteine and the closing phenylalanine or tryptophan. Fields, in order: D gene, J gene, V gene, clone size, CDR3 DNA, CDR3 protein. The D gene is left open where the match is weak. Size is stated for part of the rows, as once, few or many counts, or as a class when the clone is expanded.

d_gene: .
j_gene: TRBJ1-4
v_gene: TRBV6-6
abundance: once
CDR3nt: TGTGCCAGCAGTAGGTTTCAGGGGTCGGGGGAAAAACTGTTTTTT
CDR3aa: CASSRFQGSGEKLFF

d_gene: TRBD1
j_gene: TRBJ2-1
v_gene: TRBV4-3
abundance: .
CDR3nt: TGCGCCAGCAGCCCCGATCGGGACAGGGAGGTGAATGAGCAGTTCTTC
CDR3aa: CASSPDRDREVNEQFF

d_gene: .
j_gene: TRBJ2-2
v_gene: TRBV7-2
abundance: .
CDR3nt: TGTGCCAGCAGCTTATCGAGGACCGGGGAGCTGTTTTTT
CDR3aa: CASSLSRTGELFF

d_gene: TRBD1
j_gene: TRBJ2-7
v_gene: TRBV6-1
abundance: .
CDR3nt: TGTGCCAGCAGTGGAGGGGGGACAGGGGGCTACGAGCAGTACTTC
CDR3aa: CASSGGGTGGYEQYF

d_gene: .
j_gene: TRBJ1-5
v_gene: TRBV13
abundance: .
CDR3nt: TGTGCCAGCAGCCACGGGGGTAACAATCAGCCCCAGCATTTT
CDR3aa: CASSHGGNNQPQHF

d_gene: .
j_gene: TRBJ1-1
v_gene: TRBV27
abundance: .
CDR3nt: TGTGCCAGCACTGGACAGTCGAACACTGAAGCTTTCTTT
CDR3aa: CASTGQSNTEAFF

d_gene: .
j_gene: TRBJ2-2
v_gene: TRBV7-2
abundance: .
CDR3nt: TGTGCCAGCATCTTTAGTTCGAACACCGGGGAGCTGTTTTTT
CDR3aa: CASIFSSNTGELFF

d_gene: .
j_gene: TRBJ1-1
v_gene: TRBV10-1
abundance: once
CDR3nt: TGCGCCAGCAGTGAGGGACTTAACACTGAAGCTTTCTTT
CDR3aa: CASSEGLNTEAFF

d_gene: .
j_gene: TRBJ2-1
v_gene: TRBV7-7
abundance: .
CDR3nt: TGTGCCAGCAGCTTAGACGGCTACAATGAGCAGTTCTTC
CDR3aa: CASSLDGYNEQFF

d_gene: .
j_gene: TRBJ1-1
v_gene: TRBV2
abundance: .
CDR3nt: TGTGCAGGGGCAACAGGGATGGGCACTGAAGCTTTCTTT
CDR3aa: CAGATGMGTEAFF

d_gene: TRBD1
j_gene: TRBJ2-7
v_gene: TRBV11-2
abundance: .
CDR3nt: TGTGCCAGCAGCTTGGGACAGGGGGTAGACGAGCAGTACTTC
CDR3aa: CASSLGQGVDEQYF

d_gene: TRBD1
j_gene: TRBJ1-2
v_gene: TRBV6-5
abundance: few
CDR3nt: TGTGCCAGCAGTTACTCCCTGGGACAGGACTATGGCTACACCTTC
CDR3aa: CASSYSLGQDYGYTF

d_gene: TRBD2
j_gene: TRBJ2-7
v_gene: TRBV6-5
abundance: few
CDR3nt: TGTGCCAGCAGTTCGGGACCCCAAGCGGGAGAGCAGTACTTC
CDR3aa: CASSSGPQAGEQYF

d_gene: .
j_gene: TRBJ1-1
v_gene: TRBV15
abundance: .
CDR3nt: TGTGCCTCTCGAGGGTTGAACACTGAAGCTTTCTTT
CDR3aa: CASRGLNTEAFF